This TCR beta chain was sequenced for a study of T cells in localized non-small cell lung cancer. Whole-study results and caveats: Uninvolved adjacent lung had higher T cell clonality than tumor and all other tissues. A single tumor region was sequenced, leaving heterogeneity possible. Among the top 100 tumor clones, a median 57 appeared in adjacent lung. Longer overall survival was seen with higher T cell density measured in blood.

TCRdb keeps only in-frame clones here, not all; method: immunoSEQ multiplex PCR. The sample holds 60,000 to 75,000 clones, about four fifths seen once. With regard to this clone: Its antigen is not identified.

Trimming cost V 5 bases and J 0 bases, with 14 bases left between them. Per germline, CDR1 MDHEN and CDR2 SYDVKM. The CDR3 contains 15 residues. This TCR was recovered from an older female donor with stage I lung adenocarcinoma. Sequences were derived from peripheral blood, sampled before any cancer treatment. This rearrangement joins TRBV28 to TRBJ2-7, with D perhaps matching TRBD2 (5 bases). The CDR3 nucleotides are TGTGCCAGCAGTAAACCGACTACGAGCTCCTACGAGCAGTACTTC. This translates into CASSKPTTSSYEQYF. Full variable domain (rest looked up from reference TRBV28 and TRBJ2-7): DVKVTQSSRYLVKRTGEKVFLECVQDMDHENMFWYRQDPGLGLRLIYFSYDVKMKEKGDIPEGYSVSREKKERFSLILESASTNQTSMYLCASSKPTTSSYEQYFGPGTRLTVT.